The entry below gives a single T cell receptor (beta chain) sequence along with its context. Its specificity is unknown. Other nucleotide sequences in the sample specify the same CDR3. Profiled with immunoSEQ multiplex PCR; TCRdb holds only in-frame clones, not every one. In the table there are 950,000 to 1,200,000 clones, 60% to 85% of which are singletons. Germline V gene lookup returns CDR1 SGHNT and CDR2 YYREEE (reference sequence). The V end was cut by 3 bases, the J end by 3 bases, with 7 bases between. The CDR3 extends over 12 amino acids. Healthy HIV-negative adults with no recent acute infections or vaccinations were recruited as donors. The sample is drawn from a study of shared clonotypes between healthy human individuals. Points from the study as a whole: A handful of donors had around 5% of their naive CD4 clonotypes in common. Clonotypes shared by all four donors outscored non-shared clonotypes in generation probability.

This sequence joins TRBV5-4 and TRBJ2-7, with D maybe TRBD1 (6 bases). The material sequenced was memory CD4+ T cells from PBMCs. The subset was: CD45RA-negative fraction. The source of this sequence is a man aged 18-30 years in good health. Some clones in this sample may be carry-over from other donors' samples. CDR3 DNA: TGTGCCAGCAGCTCGGACAGCTACGAGCAGTACTTC. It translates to CASSSDSYEQYF.